This T cell receptor beta chain was captured in a study of blood T cell repertoires in COVID-19. For the study at large: Samples of COVID-19 (acute and convalescent) were obtained from the United States, Italy and Spain. Sources were T cells, B-cell-depleted T cells, or PBMCs; the material itself was cDNA or gDNA.

The CDR3 length is 14 residues. Trimming took 4 bases from V and 5 from J; bases not matched to a gene: 7. Per germline, CDR1 SGHNT and CDR2 YYREEE (reference sequence). Original handling: The assay estimated nucleated cells by amplifying reference gene primers. The method was immunoSEQ multiplex PCR; TCRdb's version includes in-frame clones alone and lacks a portion of them. Clone size and the V and J calls come from that table; the DNA yielded D and trimming. The sample yields 95,000 to 150,000 clones, around 89% seen once. The material sequenced was peripheral blood. The chain uses TRBV5-4 and TRBJ1-1, with TRBD1 identical over 8 bases. The receptor comes from a man aged 45 to 65 with acute or convalescent COVID-19. CDR3 sequence (DNA): TGTGCCAGCAGCGCAAGACAGGGGAGGACTGAAGCTTTCTTT. Its protein product is CASSARQGRTEAFF. The whole variable domain, filled in from reference TRBV5-4 and TRBJ1-1, reads ETGVTQSPTHLIKTRGQQVTLRCSSQSGHNTVSWYQQALGQGPQFIFQYYREEENGRGNFPPRFSGLQFPNYSSELNVNALELDDSALYLCASSARQGRTEAFFGQGTRLTVV.